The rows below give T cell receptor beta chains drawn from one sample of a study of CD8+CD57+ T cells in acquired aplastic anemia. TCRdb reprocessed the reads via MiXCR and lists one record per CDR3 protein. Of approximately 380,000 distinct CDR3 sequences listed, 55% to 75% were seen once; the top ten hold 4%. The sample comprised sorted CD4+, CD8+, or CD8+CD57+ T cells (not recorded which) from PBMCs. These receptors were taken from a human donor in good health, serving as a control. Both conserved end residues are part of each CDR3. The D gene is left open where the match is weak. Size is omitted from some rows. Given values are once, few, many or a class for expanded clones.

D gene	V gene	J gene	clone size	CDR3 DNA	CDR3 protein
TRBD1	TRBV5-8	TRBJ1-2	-	TGTGCCAGCAGTCTTTCCCCCCCCCCAAGTCAGGACAGGGAGGATGGCTACACCTTC	CASSLSPPPSQDREDGYTF
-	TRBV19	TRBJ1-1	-	TGTGCCAGTAGTGCCTTCGGCGAAGCTTTCTTT	CASSAFGEAFF
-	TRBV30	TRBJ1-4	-	TGTGCCTGGTCGAACCGCCGGGCGGGTAATGAAAAACTGCTTTTT	CAWSNRRAGNEKLLF
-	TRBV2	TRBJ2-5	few	TGTGCCAGCAGGGCCGGACAGCGCCAAGAGACCCAGTACTTC	CASRAGQRQETQYF
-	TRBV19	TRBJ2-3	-	TGTGCCAGTACCCTTGGGGCGACGGGGTTACAAGACACCAAGTATTTT	CASTLGATGLQDTKYF
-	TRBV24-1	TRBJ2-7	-	TGTGCTAGGCCGAGGGGCCCTTGGGAGCAGTACTTC	CARPRGPWEQYF
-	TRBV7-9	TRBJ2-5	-	TGTGCCAGTAGAGGCGGGGACCAAGAGACCCAGTACTTC	CASRGGDQETQYF
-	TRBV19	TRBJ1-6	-	TGTGCCAGTAGTATTACCGGGGCCACAAATTCACCCCTCCACTTT	CASSITGATNSPLHF
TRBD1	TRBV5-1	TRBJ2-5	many	TGCGCCAGCAGCCCATGGACAGGGGGGCAAGAGACCCAGTACTTC	CASSPWTGGQETQYF
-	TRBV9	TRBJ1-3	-	TGTGCCAGCAGCGTAACAAGACCGGGAAACACCATATATTTT	CASSVTRPGNTIYF
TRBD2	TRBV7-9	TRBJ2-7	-	TGTGCCAGCACTATACTAGCGGGGGCCTACGAGCAATACTTC	CASTILAGAYEQYF
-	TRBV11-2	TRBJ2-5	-	TGTGCCAGCAGGTCGGGACGATCATACTTC	CASRSGRSYF
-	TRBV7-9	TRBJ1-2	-	TGTGCCAGCAGGCTAGATGTTAACTATGACTGCACCTTC	CASRLDVNYDCTF
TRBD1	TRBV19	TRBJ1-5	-	TGTGCCAGTAGCTCGGACAGGAAGTGGTCCCAGCATTTT	CASSSDRKWSQHF
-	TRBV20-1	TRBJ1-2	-	TGCAGTGCTAGAGATGGCGGATTAGGGGATGGCTACACCTTC	CSARDGGLGDGYTF
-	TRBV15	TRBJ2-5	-	TGTGCCACCAGCAGAGGACAGACTGGCCTCAAAGAGACCCAGTACTTC	CATSRGQTGLKETQYF
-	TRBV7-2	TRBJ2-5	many	TGTGCCAGCAGCACCACCCGAGGGATCCAAGAGACCCAGTACTTC	CASSTTRGIQETQYF
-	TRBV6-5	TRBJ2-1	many	TGTGCCAGCAGTACGCCGACGCGAACCTACAATGAGCAGTTCTTC	CASSTPTRTYNEQFF
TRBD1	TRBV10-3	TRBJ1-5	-	TGTGCCAGCACCGACAGGGGTGATCAGCCCCAGCATTTT	CASTDRGDQPQHF
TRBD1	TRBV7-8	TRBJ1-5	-	TGTGCCAGCAGCATGGGACAGGAGAGCAATCAGCCCCAGCATTTT	CASSMGQESNQPQHF
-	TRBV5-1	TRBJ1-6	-	TGCGCCAGCAGCTTTGCCCCAGGGGCACCCCTCCACTTT	CASSFAPGAPLHF
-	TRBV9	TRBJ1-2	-	TGTGCCAGCAGCCCCAACACCTATGGCTACACCTTC	CASSPNTYGYTF
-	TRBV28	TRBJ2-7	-	TGTGCCAGCAGCCTGGGGGAGGCCTACGAGCAGTACTTC	CASSLGEAYEQYF
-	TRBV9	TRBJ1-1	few	TGTGCCAGCAGCGGTCGACAGGCGAACACTGAAGCTTTCTTT	CASSGRQANTEAFF
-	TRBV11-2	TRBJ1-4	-	TGTGCCAGCAGCCGCGGGTCCACTAATGAAAAACTGTTTTTT	CASSRGSTNEKLFF
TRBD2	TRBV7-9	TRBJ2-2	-	TGTGCCAGCAGCTTCGGCGGGGGAGGGACCGGGGAGCTGTTTTTT	CASSFGGGGTGELFF
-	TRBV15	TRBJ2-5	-	TGTGCCAGCAGCTTGGGGGGGACAGAGACCTACGAGTTGTACTTC	CASSLGGTETYELYF
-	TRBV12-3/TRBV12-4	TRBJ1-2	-	TGTGCCAGCAGTTTAGAGGACGGAGTCTATGGCTACACCTTC	CASSLEDGVYGYTF
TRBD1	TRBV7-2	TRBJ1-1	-	TGTGCCAGCAGCTACTGGGACAGGATGAACACTGAGGCTTTCTTT	CASSYWDRMNTEAFF
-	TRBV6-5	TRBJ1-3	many	TGTGCCAGCAGTTACTCCTTCCCAGATTCTGGAAACACCATATATTTT	CASSYSFPDSGNTIYF
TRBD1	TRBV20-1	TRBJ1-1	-	TGCAGTGCCAAAATACCGACAGGGGCTCGAGGGACTGAAGCTTTCTTT	CSAKIPTGARGTEAFF
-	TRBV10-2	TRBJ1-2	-	TGCGCCAGCAGTGCGGAGGACGGCTTCTATGGCTACACCTTC	CASSAEDGFYGYTF
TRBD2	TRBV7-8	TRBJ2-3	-	TGTGCCAGCAGCTTAGTTGGCGGGGGAAGCACAGATACGCAGTATTTT	CASSLVGGGSTDTQYF
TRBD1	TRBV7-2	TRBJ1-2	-	TGTGCCAGCGCCCGGGACAGGGATAACTATGGCTACACCTTC	CASARDRDNYGYTF
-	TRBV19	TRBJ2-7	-	TGTGCCAGTAGTAGGCACGGGACCTACGAGCAGTACTTC	CASSRHGTYEQYF
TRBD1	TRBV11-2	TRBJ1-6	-	TGTGCCAGCAGCTCCTCTGTGAGGGGGCATTCACCCCTCCACTTT	CASSSSVRGHSPLHF
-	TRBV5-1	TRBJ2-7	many	TGCGCCAGCAGCATTGCGGGTCAGAGCGAGCAGTACTTC	CASSIAGQSEQYF
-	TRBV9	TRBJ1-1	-	TGTGCCAGCAGCGTAGAAGGGGACGAAAAAGGGGGATCTTTCTTT	CASSVEGDEKGGSFF
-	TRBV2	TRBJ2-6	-	TGTGCCAGCAGCGTTTCTGGGGCCACCGACCTGACTTTC	CASSVSGATDLTF
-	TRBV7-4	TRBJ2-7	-	TGTGCCAGCAGGGTCCGCAGGAGGTCATACTTGACGTATTTC	CASRVRRRSYLTYF
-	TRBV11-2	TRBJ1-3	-	TGTGCCAGCAGCACCGTCAGGGGTTCTGGAAACACCATATATTTT	CASSTVRGSGNTIYF
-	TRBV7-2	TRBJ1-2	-	-	CASSPTGYQAFFGF